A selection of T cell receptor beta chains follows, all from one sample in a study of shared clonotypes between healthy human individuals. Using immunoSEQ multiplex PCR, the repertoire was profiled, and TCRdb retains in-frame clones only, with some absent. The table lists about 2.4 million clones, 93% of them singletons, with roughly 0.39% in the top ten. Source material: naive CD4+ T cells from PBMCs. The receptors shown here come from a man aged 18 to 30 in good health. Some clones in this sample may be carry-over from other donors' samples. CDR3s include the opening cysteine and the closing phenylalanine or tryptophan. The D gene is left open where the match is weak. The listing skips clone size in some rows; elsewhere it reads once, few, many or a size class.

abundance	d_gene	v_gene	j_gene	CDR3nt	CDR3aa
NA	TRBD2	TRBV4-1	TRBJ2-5	TGCGCCAGCAGCCAAGGGCTAGCGGGAGGCCATGAGACCCAGTACTTC	CASSQGLAGGHETQYF
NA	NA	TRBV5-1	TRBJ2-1	TGCGCCAGCAGCCCCCCTGGGACCAATGAGCAGTTCTTC	CASSPPGTNEQFF
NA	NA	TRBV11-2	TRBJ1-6	TGTGCCAGCAGCCTACCGGGCAATTCACCCCTCCACTTT	CASSLPGNSPLHF
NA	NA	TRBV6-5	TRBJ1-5	TGTGCCAGCAGTACAGTAGCCTCGAGCAATCAGCCCCAGCATTTT	CASSTVASSNQPQHF
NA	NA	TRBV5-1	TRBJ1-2	TGCGCCAGCAGCACATGGACAGCGGACTCCGATGGCTACACCTTC	CASSTWTADSDGYTF
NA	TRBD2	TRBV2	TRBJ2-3	TGTGCCAGCAGTTCTAGCGGGAGGGCCTCAGGGACGCAGTATTTT	CASSSSGRASGTQYF
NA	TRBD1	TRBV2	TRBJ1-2	TGTGCCAGCACCCCTGCCGGGACAGGGGGCGTTTATGGCTACACCTTC	CASTPAGTGGVYGYTF
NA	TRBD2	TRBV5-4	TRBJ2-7	TGTGCCAGCAGCTCTACTTTACGAGCGGGAGGGGACAACGATTACGAGCAGTACTTC	CASSSTLRAGGDNDYEQYF
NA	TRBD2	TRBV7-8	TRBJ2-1	TGTGCCAGCAGGTCTGTAACTAGCGGAAGGTTCTTC	CASRSVTSGRFF
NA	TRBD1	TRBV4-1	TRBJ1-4	TGCGCCAGCAGCCAAGATAGGGGGCGCATAGGACTGTTTTTT	CASSQDRGRIGLFF
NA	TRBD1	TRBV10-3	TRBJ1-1	TGTGCCGCATCGGAATGGGACAGGGGGGGTAATGAAGCTTTCTTT	CAASEWDRGGNEAFF
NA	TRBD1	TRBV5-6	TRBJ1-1	TGTGCCACCGGGACAGCGAACACTGAAGCTTTCTTT	CATGTANTEAFF
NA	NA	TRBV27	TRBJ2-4	TGTGCCAGCAGTTTATCTGGGTTAGTGAAAAACATTCAGTACTTC	CASSLSGLVKNIQYF
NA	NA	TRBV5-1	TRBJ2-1	TGCGCCAGCAGCTTGGCACCTAGTGACAATGAGCAGTTCTTC	CASSLAPSDNEQFF
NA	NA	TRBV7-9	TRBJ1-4	TGTGCCAGCAGCTTAGGGGGGACGGTGAATGAAAAACTGTTTTTT	CASSLGGTVNEKLFF
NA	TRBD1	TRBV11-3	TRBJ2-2	TGTGCCAGCAGCCCCAGGACAGGGGGCACCGGGGAGCTGTTTTTT	CASSPRTGGTGELFF
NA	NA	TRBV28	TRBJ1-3	TGTGCCAGCAGTCCTCCAGCGGGGTCTGGAAACACCATATATTTT	CASSPPAGSGNTIYF
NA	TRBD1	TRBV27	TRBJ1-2	TGTGCCAGCAGTCTCGGACAGGGATATGGCTACACCTTC	CASSLGQGYGYTF
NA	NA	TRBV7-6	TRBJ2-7	TGTGCCAGCAGCTCGGGCTGGCAGGGACGGATCTACGAGCAGTACTTC	CASSSGWQGRIYEQYF
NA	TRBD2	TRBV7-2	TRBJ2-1	TGTGCCAGCAGCCTGCTAGCGGGGGACTACAATGAGCAGTTCTTC	CASSLLAGDYNEQFF
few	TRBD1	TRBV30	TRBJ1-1	TGTGCCTGGAGAGGACAGGGTCGCACTGAAGCTTTCTTT	CAWRGQGRTEAFF
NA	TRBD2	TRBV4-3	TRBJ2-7	TGCGCCAGCAGCCAAGTCACTAGCGGGGGACCCTACGAGCAGTACTTC	CASSQVTSGGPYEQYF
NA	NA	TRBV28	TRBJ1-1	TGTGCCAGCAGTTCCTTGGGTGGGGGCCTGAACACTGAAGCTTTCTTT	CASSSLGGGLNTEAFF
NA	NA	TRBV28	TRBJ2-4	TGTGCCAGCAGTGGACAATCCAAAAACATTCAGTACTTC	CASSGQSKNIQYF
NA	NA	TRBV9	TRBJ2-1	TGTGCCAGCAGCCTAACCGATTTCGAGCAGTTCTTC	CASSLTDFEQFF
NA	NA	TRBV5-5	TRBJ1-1	TGTGCCAGCAGCTTGGTCGAGAGAATGAACACTGAAGCTTTCTTT	CASSLVERMNTEAFF
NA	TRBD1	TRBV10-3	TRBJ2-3	TGTGCCATCAGTGACCGATGGACAGGTCGGGATACGCAGTATTTT	CAISDRWTGRDTQYF
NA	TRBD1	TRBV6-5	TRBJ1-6	TGTGCCAGCACCCCGGACAGGATTCAGGGGCCCCTCCACTTT	CASTPDRIQGPLHF
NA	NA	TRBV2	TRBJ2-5	TGTGCCAGCAGCCGAGAGCTTTGGGGGGCGCGACAAGAGACCCAGTACTTC	CASSRELWGARQETQYF
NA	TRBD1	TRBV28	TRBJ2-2	TGTGCCAGCAGTTCGAACAGGGGTGGAGAGCTGTTTTTT	CASSSNRGGELFF
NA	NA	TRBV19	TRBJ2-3	TGTGCCAGTAGTATGACAGATACGCAGTATTTT	CASSMTDTQYF
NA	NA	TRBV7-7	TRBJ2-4	TGTGCCAGCAGCCCGAGGGTATTAGCCAAAAACATTCAGTACTTC	CASSPRVLAKNIQYF
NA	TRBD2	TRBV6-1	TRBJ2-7	TGTGCCAGCAGTGAAGCATTAGCGGGAGGCCGTTCCTACGAGCAGTACTTC	CASSEALAGGRSYEQYF
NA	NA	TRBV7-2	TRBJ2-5	TGTGCCAGCAGCTTACTCCACCAAGAGACCCAGTACTTC	CASSLLHQETQYF
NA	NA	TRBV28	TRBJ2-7	TGTGCCAGCAGTTTATTCCGCGGTTCCTACGAGCAGTACTTC	CASSLFRGSYEQYF
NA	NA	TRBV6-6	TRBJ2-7	TGTGCCAGCAGTACCCGGGGAGGCGCCTACGAGCAGTACTTC	CASSTRGGAYEQYF
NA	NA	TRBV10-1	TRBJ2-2	TGCGCCAGCAGGGGGACGGAGGGTTCCGGGGAGCTGTTTTTT	CASRGTEGSGELFF
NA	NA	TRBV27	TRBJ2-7	TGTGCCAGCAGTTTTCCCTCCGGGGCTAAAAGACGCTACGAGCAGTACTTC	CASSFPSGAKRRYEQYF
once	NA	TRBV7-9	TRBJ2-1	TGTGCCAGCAGCTTTGGTAGCTCCTACAATGAGCAGTTCTTC	CASSFGSSYNEQFF
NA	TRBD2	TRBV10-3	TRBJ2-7	TGTGCCATCAGTGAGGAAGCGGGAGCCTACGAGCAGTACTTC	CAISEEAGAYEQYF
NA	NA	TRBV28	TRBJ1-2	TGTGCCAGCAGTTTAGCCCGGGAACAGATCTATGGCTACACCTTC	CASSLAREQIYGYTF
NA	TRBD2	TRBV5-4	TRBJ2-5	TGTGCCAGCAGCTCAGGACTAGCGGAAGAGACCCAGTACTTC	CASSSGLAEETQYF
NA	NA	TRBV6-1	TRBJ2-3	TGTGCCAGCAGTCCGGGTCAATACACAGATACGCAGTATTTT	CASSPGQYTDTQYF
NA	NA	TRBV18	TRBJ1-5	TGTGCCAGCTCACCAATTGGGGAATATCAGCCCCAGCATTTT	CASSPIGEYQPQHF
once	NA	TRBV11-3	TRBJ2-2	TGTGCCAGCAGCTTAGTCTCTGGGGGCACCGGGGAGCTGTTTTTT	CASSLVSGGTGELFF
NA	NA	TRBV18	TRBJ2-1	TGTGCCAGCTCACCACCGGGAAAAGGGCACAATGAGCAGTTCTTC	CASSPPGKGHNEQFF
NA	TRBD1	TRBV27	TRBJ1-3	TGTGCCAGCAGTTTACCCAACTGGGACAGGAAGCCTTCTGGAAACACCATATATTTT	CASSLPNWDRKPSGNTIYF
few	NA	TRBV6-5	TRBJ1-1	TGTGCCAGCAGGAGAGGACGGAACACTGAAGCTTTCTTT	CASRRGRNTEAFF
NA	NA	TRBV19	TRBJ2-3	TGTGCCAGTAGTACGGATTGGGGGACAGATACGCAGTATTTT	CASSTDWGTDTQYF
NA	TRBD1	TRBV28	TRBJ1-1	TGTGCCAGCAGTTCCCCTACAGGGGGCATAGCTGAAGCTTTCTTT	CASSSPTGGIAEAFF
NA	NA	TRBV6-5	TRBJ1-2	TGTGCCAGCAATTCCATCGGGGCCTATGGCTACACCTTC	CASNSIGAYGYTF
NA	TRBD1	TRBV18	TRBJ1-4	TGTGCCAGCTCACCGACCCCACGACAGGGGGCAGGTGAAAAACTGTTTTTT	CASSPTPRQGAGEKLFF
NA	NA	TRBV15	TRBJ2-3	TGTGCCACCAGCCCCAGGCGGGATTATCGCACAGATACGCAGTATTTT	CATSPRRDYRTDTQYF
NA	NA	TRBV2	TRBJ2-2	TGTGCCAGCAGGGAAGGGACTTACACCGGGGAGCTGTTTTTT	CASREGTYTGELFF
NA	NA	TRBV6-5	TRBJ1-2	TGTGCCAGCAGTTACGAGGGTTATGTAGGCTACACCTTC	CASSYEGYVGYTF
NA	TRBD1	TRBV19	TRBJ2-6	TGTGCCAGTAGACCAGGACAGGGAATTAGCTCTGGGGCCAACGTCCTGACTTTC	CASRPGQGISSGANVLTF
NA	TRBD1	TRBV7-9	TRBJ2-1	TGTGCCAGCAGCCAAAAAACCGGGACAGGGGGCTCAAGGGGTGAGCAGTTCTTC	CASSQKTGTGGSRGEQFF